A selection of T cell receptor beta chains follows, all from one sample in a study of cytomegalovirus exposure and HLA in healthy donors. Here immunoSEQ multiplex PCR was the method, and the copy in TCRdb shows in-frame clones only, minus some. The data hold around 100,000 clones, with around 70% observed a single time. The sample was PBMCs. The receptors originated from a woman between 35 and 50 years old in good health and CMV-seropositive. Each CDR3 is given with its conserved first and last residue. D genes are given only for firm matches. The size entry is marked missing in some rows and otherwise reads once, few, many or a size class.

v_gene	abundance	j_gene	d_gene	CDR3aa	CDR3nt
TRBV6-5	few	TRBJ2-2	TRBD1	CASSSWDRITGELFF	TGTGCCAGCAGTTCCTGGGACAGGATAACCGGGGAGCTGTTTTTT
TRBV11-3	-	TRBJ2-7	-	CASTNTYEQYF	TGTGCCAGCACCAACACCTACGAGCAGTACTTC
TRBV7-9	few	TRBJ2-5	TRBD2	CASSSVAGGIETQYF	TGTGCCAGCAGCTCAGTAGCGGGAGGGATTGAGACCCAGTACTTC
TRBV11-2	-	TRBJ2-1	-	CASSLTRGGINEQFF	TGTGCCAGCAGCTTAACGAGGGGGGGCATCAATGAGCAGTTCTTC
TRBV5-1	once	TRBJ1-5	TRBD1	CASSKTGGGNQPQHF	TGCGCCAGCAGCAAGACAGGGGGCGGCAATCAGCCCCAGCATTTT
TRBV18	-	TRBJ1-6	-	CASSLGGQSSYNSPLHF	TGTGCCAGCTCACTAGGAGGGCAGAGCTCCTATAATTCACCCCTCCACTTT
TRBV5-4	-	TRBJ2-2	-	CASSLPGAARELFF	TGTGCCAGCAGCTTGCCAGGGGCCGCGCGGGAGCTGTTTTTT
TRBV19	-	TRBJ1-5	TRBD1	CASSMGLVRGAEPQHF	TGTGCCAGTAGTATGGGCTTAGTCAGGGGGGCAGAGCCCCAGCATTTT
TRBV5-4	-	TRBJ2-7	TRBD2	CASSKAGLAAYEQYF	TGTGCCAGCAGTAAAGCCGGACTAGCGGCCTACGAGCAGTACTTC
TRBV15	-	TRBJ2-7	-	CATSRGVQGPYEQYF	TGTGCCACCAGCAGAGGAGTACAGGGACCCTACGAGCAGTACTTC
TRBV5-1	once	TRBJ1-6	-	CASSQGRFDSPLHF	TGCGCCAGCAGCCAAGGGAGGTTTGATTCACCCCTCCACTTT
TRBV28	-	TRBJ2-7	TRBD2	CASSLGLGLGGFGEQYF	TGTGCCAGCAGTTTAGGGTTGGGACTAGGGGGTTTCGGCGAGCAGTACTTC
TRBV7-2	few	TRBJ2-4	-	CASSPAMAKNIQYF	TGTGCCAGCAGTCCAGCGATGGCCAAAAACATTCAGTACTTC
TRBV21-1	-	TRBJ2-5	-	CASSKSGVKTRRKTQYF	TGTGCCAGCAGCAAATCGGGAGTAAAGACTAGACGAAAGACCCAGTACTTC
TRBV4-1	-	TRBJ1-3	TRBD1	CASGRTGRENTIYF	TGCGCCAGCGGCAGGACAGGGCGGGAGAACACCATATATTTT
TRBV9	once	TRBJ1-6	-	CASSVLGQGGSPLHF	TGTGCCAGCAGCGTTTTAGGCCAAGGGGGTTCACCCCTCCACTTT
TRBV2	-	TRBJ1-1	TRBD1	CASSERTGSGRKNTEAFF	TGTGCCAGCAGTGAACGGACAGGGTCTGGCCGCAAGAACACTGAAGCTTTCTTT
TRBV6-6	-	TRBJ2-7	TRBD2	CASSYSPSGGYEQYF	TGTGCCAGCAGTTACTCGCCTAGCGGGGGGTACGAGCAGTACTTC
TRBV28	-	TRBJ2-7	TRBD2	CASSLGREAPSSYEQYF	TGTGCCAGCAGTTTAGGGCGGGAGGCGCCAAGCTCCTACGAGCAGTACTTC
TRBV7-9	-	TRBJ2-7	-	CSSSLSGEQYF	TGTTCCAGCAGCTTATCGGGCGAGCAGTACTTC
TRBV6-1	-	TRBJ1-4	TRBD1	CASSVRTGGGREKLFF	TGTGCCAGCAGTGTCCGGACAGGGGGCGGTCGGGAAAAACTGTTTTTT
TRBV2	-	TRBJ2-2	TRBD2	CASRFRASGGTGELFF	TGTGCCAGCAGGTTTAGAGCGTCGGGAGGCACCGGGGAGCTGTTTTTT
TRBV9	-	TRBJ2-3	TRBD2	CASSVSRGLAGVDTQYF	TGTGCCAGCAGCGTCTCCCGGGGACTAGCGGGCGTAGATACGCAGTATTTT
TRBV19	-	TRBJ2-5	-	CASSSDSEETQYF	TGTGCCAGTAGCTCGGACAGTGAAGAGACCCAGTACTTC
TRBV6-5	-	TRBJ1-2	-	CASSYRRAGREIYTF	TGTGCCAGCAGTTACCGACGAGCAGGGCGTGAGATCTACACCTTC
TRBV6-1	-	TRBJ2-5	TRBD2	CASRSGGRKETQYF	TGTGCCAGCAGATCCGGGGGGAGAAAGGAGACCCAGTACTTC
TRBV2	-	TRBJ1-4	-	CASSDPTTNEKLFF	TGTGCCAGCAGTGATCCCACAACTAATGAAAAACTGTTTTTT
TRBV9	-	TRBJ1-1	TRBD1	CASSVWTGDTEAFF	TGTGCCAGCAGCGTCTGGACAGGGGACACTGAAGCTTTCTTT
TRBV30	few	TRBJ2-3	TRBD2	CAWSEGTSGSGGYTDTQYF	TGTGCCTGGAGCGAGGGGACTAGCGGGTCAGGGGGTTACACAGATACGCAGTATTTT
TRBV5-6	-	TRBJ2-5	TRBD2	CASSTLAGGLETQYF	TGTGCCAGCAGCACACTAGCGGGAGGTTTGGAGACCCAGTACTTC
TRBV7-2	few	TRBJ2-7	-	CASSPGGYSYEQYF	TGTGCCAGCAGCCCTGGAGGGTACTCCTACGAGCAGTACTTC
TRBV6-1	-	TRBJ1-4	-	CASSAGWQGSEKLFF	TGTGCCAGCAGTGCTGGTTGGCAGGGAAGTGAAAAACTGTTTTTT